This entry features one T cell receptor beta chain sequence. Patients from Seattle were sampled longitudinally, starting during active infection. The data derive from a study of blood T cell repertoires in COVID-19. Study in general: Specimens from acute and convalescent COVID-19 originated in the United States, Italy and Spain. PBMCs, B-cell-depleted T cells, or T cells were the source of the cDNA or gDNA that made up the material.

Authors' analysis steps: Nucleated cell number was recorded as an estimate derived from reference gene primer amplification. Assay: immunoSEQ multiplex PCR; the TCRdb copy retains only in-frame clones and omits some. V and J calls and clone size are those listed in that table; D and trimming were worked out from the DNA. Here the sample spans 120,000 to 150,000 clones, roughly 88% being singletons. V dropped 6 bases and J dropped 1 base, with 9 bases sitting between them. This CDR3 is 13 amino acids long. From germline, CDR1 is ENHRY and CDR2 SYGVKD. The sequenced material came from peripheral blood. The chain employs TRBV10-3 and TRBJ1-1, with D unresolved. The receptor comes from a woman aged 55-69 years with COVID-19, enrolled during active disease. This CDR3 is CAIRQEENTEAFF. CDR3 in DNA: TGTGCCATCAGGCAGGAGGAGAACACTGAAGCTTTCTTT.